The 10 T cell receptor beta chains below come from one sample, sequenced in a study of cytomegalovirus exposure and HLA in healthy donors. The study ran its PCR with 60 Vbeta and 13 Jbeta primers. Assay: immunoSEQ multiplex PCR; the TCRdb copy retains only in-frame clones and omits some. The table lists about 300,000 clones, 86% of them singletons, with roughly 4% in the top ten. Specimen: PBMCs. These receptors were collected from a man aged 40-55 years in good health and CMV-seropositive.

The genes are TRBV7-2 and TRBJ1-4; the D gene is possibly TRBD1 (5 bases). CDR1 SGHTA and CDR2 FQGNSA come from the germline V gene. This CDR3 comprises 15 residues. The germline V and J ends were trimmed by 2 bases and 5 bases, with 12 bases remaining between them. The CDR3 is CASSLIPGFNEKLFF. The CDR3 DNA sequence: TGTGCCAGCAGCTTAATTCCAGGGTTCAATGAAAAACTGTTTTTT. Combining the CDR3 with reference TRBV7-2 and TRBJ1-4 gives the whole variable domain GAGVSQSPSNKVTEKGKDVELRCDPISGHTALYWYRQSLGQGLEFLIYFQGNSAPDKSGLPSDRFSAERTGGSVSTLTIQRTQQEDSAVYLCASSLIPGFNEKLFFGSGTQLSVL.

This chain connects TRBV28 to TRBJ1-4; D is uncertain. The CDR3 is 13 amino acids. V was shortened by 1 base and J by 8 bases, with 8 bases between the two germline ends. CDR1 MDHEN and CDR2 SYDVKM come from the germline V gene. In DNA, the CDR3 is TGTGCCAGCAGTTTATTCGGCGGGGAAAAACTGTTTTTT. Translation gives CASSLFGGEKLFF.

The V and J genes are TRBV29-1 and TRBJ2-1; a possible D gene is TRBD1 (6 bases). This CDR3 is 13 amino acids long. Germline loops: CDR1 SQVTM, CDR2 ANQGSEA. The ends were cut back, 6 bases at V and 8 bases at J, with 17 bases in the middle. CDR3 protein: CSVPGHRRDEQFF. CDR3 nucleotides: TGCAGCGTCCCGGGACACCGCAGGGATGAGCAGTTCTTC.

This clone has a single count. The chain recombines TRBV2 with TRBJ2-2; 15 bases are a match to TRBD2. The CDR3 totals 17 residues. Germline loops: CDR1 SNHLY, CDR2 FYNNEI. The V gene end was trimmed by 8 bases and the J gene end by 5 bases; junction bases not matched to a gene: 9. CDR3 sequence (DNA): TGTGCCAGCTGGGACGGGACTAGCGGGAGGTTGACCGGGGAGCTGTTTTTT. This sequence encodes CASWDGTSGRLTGELFF.

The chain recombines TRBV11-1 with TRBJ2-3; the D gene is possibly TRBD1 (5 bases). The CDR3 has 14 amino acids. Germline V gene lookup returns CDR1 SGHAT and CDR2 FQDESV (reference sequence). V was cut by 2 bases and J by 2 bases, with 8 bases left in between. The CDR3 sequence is CASSLLRVTDTQYF. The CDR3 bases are TGTGCCAGCAGCTTACTCAGGGTCACAGATACGCAGTATTTT. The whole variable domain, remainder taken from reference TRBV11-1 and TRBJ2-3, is EAEVAQSPRYKITEKSQAVAFWCDPISGHATLYWYRQILGQGPELLVQFQDESVVDDSQLPKDRFSAERLKGVDSTLKIQPAELGDSAMYLCASSLLRVTDTQYFGPGTRLTVL.

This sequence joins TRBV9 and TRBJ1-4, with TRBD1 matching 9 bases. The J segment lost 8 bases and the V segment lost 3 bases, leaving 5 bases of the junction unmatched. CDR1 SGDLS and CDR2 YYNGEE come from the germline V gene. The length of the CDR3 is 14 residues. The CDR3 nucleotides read TGTGCCAGCAGCGCGACAGGGGGAGAAGAAAAACTGTTTTTT. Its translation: CASSATGGEEKLFF.

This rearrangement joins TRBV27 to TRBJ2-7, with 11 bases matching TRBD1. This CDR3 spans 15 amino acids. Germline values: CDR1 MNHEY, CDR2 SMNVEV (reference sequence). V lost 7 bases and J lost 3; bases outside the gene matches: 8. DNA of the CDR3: TGTGCCAGCAACACAAGGGGACAGGGGGGCTACGAGCAGTACTTC. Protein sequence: CASNTRGQGGYEQYF.

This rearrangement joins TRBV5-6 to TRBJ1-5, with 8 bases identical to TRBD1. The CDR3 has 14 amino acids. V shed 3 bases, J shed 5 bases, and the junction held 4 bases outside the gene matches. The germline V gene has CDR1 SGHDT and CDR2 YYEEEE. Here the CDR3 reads CASSSGGLDQPQHF. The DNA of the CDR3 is TGTGCCAGCAGCTCAGGGGGCCTGGATCAGCCCCAGCATTTT.

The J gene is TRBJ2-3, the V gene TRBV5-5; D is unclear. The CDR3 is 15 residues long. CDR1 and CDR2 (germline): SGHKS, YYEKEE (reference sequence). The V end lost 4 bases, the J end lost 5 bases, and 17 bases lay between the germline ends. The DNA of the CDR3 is TGTGCCAGCAGCACACTCCATTTTCAGGTAGATACGCAGTATTTT. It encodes CASSTLHFQVDTQYF.

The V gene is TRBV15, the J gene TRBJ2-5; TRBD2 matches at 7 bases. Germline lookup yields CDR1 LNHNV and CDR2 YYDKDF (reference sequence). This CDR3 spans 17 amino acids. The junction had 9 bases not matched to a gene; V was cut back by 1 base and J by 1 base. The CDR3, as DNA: TGTGCCACCAGCAGAGGGTCGAGACTAGCCAGCCAAGAGACCCAGTACTTC. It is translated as CATSRGSRLASQETQYF.